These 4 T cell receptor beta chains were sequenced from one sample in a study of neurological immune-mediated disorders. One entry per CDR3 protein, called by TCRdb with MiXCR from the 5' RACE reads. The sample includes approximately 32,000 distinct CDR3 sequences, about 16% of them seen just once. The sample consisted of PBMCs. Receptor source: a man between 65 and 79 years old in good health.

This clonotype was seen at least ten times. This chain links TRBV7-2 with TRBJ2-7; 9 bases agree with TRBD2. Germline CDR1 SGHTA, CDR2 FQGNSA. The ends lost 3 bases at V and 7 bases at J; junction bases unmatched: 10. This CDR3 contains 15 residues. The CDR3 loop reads CASSFFSGGRGEQYF. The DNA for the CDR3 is TGTGCCAGCAGCTTCTTTAGCGGGGGCCGGGGGGAGCAGTACTTC.

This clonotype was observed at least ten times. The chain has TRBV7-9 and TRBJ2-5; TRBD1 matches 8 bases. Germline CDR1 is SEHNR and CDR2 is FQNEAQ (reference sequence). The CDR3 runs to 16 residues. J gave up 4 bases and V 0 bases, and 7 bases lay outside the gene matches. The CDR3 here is CASSLAFGQGGETQYF. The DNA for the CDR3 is TGTGCCAGCAGCTTAGCGTTCGGACAGGGAGGAGAGACCCAGTACTTC.

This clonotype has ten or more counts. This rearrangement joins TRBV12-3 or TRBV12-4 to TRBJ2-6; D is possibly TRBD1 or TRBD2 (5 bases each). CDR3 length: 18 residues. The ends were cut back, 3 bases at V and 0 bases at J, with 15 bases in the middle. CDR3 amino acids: CASSFRGELSSGANVLTF. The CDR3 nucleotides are TGTGCCAGCAGTTTCCGGGGCGAGCTAAGCTCTGGGGCCAACGTCCTGACTTTC.

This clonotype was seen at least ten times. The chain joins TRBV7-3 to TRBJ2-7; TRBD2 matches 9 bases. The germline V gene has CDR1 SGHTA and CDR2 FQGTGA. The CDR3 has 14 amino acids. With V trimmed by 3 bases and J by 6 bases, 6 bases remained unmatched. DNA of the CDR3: TGTGCCAGCAGCTTGAAGCGGGGGGTGGGCGAGCAGTACTTC. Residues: CASSLKRGVGEQYF.